Following are 4 T cell receptor beta chains from one sample sequenced in a study of OX40 agonist ivuxolimab in advanced cancers. Profiled with immunoSEQ multiplex PCR; TCRdb holds only in-frame clones, not every one. This table has around 37,000 clones, 81% appearing once. Here the sequenced sample was CD4+ or CD8+ T cells sorted from blood, taken in a trial of the OX40 agonist ivuxolimab. These TCRs come from an adult with an advanced solid tumor such as melanoma, head and neck, liver or kidney cancer.

This sequence joins TRBV6-1 and TRBJ2-2; 10 bases map to TRBD1. The CDR3 length is 15 residues. Germline-derived CDR1 and CDR2 are MNHNS and SASEGT. V lost 7 bases and J lost 7; bases outside the gene matches: 9. The CDR3 loop is CASTETGGLSGELFF. In DNA, the CDR3 is TGTGCCAGCACCGAGACAGGGGGCCTTAGCGGGGAGCTGTTTTTT.

The CDR3 here is CASSYRDRRETQYF. The CDR3 DNA reads as TGTGCCAGCAGTTACCGGGACAGGCGGGAGACCCAGTACTTC. This chain links TRBV6-5 with TRBJ2-5; 8 positions agree with TRBD1. This CDR3 is built from 14 residues. V was pared by 2 bases and J by 5 bases, with 4 bases of the junction left unmatched. CDR1 and CDR2 from the germline V gene are MNHEY and SVGAGI.

V and J are TRBV5-1 and TRBJ1-2; 9 nucleotides line up with TRBD1. The germline gives CDR1 SGHRS, CDR2 YFSETQ. After removal of 4 bases from V and 8 bases from J, the junction contained 9 bases not matched to a gene. The CDR3 contains 14 residues. The CDR3 is CASSLTGGQEGYTF. The CDR3 DNA reads TGCGCCAGCAGCCTAACAGGGGGCCAGGAGGGCTACACCTTC. Supplemented by reference TRBV5-1 and TRBJ1-2, the full variable domain reads KAGVTQTPRYLIKTRGQQVTLSCSPISGHRSVSWYQQTPGQGLQFLFEYFSETQRNKGNFPGRFSGRQFSNSRSEMNVSTLELGDSALYLCASSLTGGQEGYTFGSGTRLTVV.

This rearrangement joins TRBV4-3 to TRBJ2-3, with D uncertain. Looked up from germline, CDR1 is LGHNA and CDR2 is YSLEER. Trimming cost V 1 base and J 2 bases, with 7 bases left between them. The CDR3 spans 14 residues. CDR3 amino acids: CASSQGGTTDTQYF. DNA of the CDR3: TGCGCCAGCAGCCAAGGGGGTACCACAGATACGCAGTATTTT.